This T cell receptor beta chain was recovered during a study of technical replicates of blood from several donors (dated by TCRdb to 2015 to 2018). Receptor amplification or capture employed the immunoSEQ multiplex PCR assay. TCRdb retrieved this table from immuneACCESS and kept in-frame rearrangements only. Not all clones are present; in checked studies, unresolved V genes account for under half, and no reason is known for the remainder. For this sample the table gives more than 90,000 clones, of which around 96% were detected only once. Roughly 0.28% of the sample is in the top ten clones. The CDR3 runs 15 amino acids, cysteine and phenylalanine included. The entry retains the CDR3 DNA only, 45 bases that are in frame from base 1. The germline V and J ends show losses of 3 bases and 8 bases respectively, and no gene match explains 7 bases of the junction. Per the germline V gene, WSHSY is the CDR1 and SAAADI is the CDR2.

A word on this clone: No antigen is known for it. No base quality information exists; no much larger clone differs at one position.

Sequencing used T cells isolated from PBMCs. The sequence joins TRBV10-2 to TRBJ1-4, with 9 bases matching TRBD1. The source is a human donor in good health. The sequence in DNA is TGCGCCAGCAGTGATAAGAGACAGGGGGGAGAAAAACTGTTTTTT. Its protein reads: CASSDKRQGGEKLFF.